The rows below give T cell receptor beta chains drawn from one sample of a study of T cell responses to AZD1222 COVID-19 vaccine. Produced via immunoSEQ multiplex PCR; TCRdb's table is partial and in-frame only. Of 150,000 or so clones listed, roughly nine tenths are singletons. The sample consisted of peripheral blood, taken on day 0 of AZD1222 vaccination. The source is an adult in good health. The CDR3 runs from the conserved cysteine through the conserved F or W.

>TRBJ1-3|TRBV3-1/TRBV3-2
CASSQGGTGGYTGNTIYF
>TRBJ2-5|TRBV2
CASSILGGAETQYF
>TRBJ2-7|TRBV10-2
CASSEERGVYEQYF
>TRBJ2-1|TRBV14
CASSHRPSGVQFF
>TRBJ2-3|TRBV5-1
CASSSPGSGGDHLTDTQYF
>TRBJ2-1|TRBV24-1
CATSDERVNEQFF
>TRBJ1-2|TRBV7-2
CASSLGTRLYGYTF
>TRBJ2-3|TRBV20-1
CSATSTDTQYF
>TRBJ1-2|TRBV19
CASSSVDYGYTF
>TRBJ2-3|TRBV3-1/TRBV3-2
CASSQAGGMSRTDTQYF
>TRBJ1-5|TRBV7-2
CASSKGGGVPQHF
>TRBJ1-4|TRBV9
CASSVGGVNEKLFF
>TRBJ1-1|TRBV24-1
CATSGLDREAFF
>TRBJ1-3|TRBV7-2
CASSEQSSGNTIYF
>TRBJ1-2|TRBV7-2
CASSPGTVRNYGYTF
>TRBJ2-2|TRBV21-1
CASLVPRELFF
>TRBJ2-7|TRBV15
CATSSRTSLAAEQYF
>TRBJ1-6|TRBV19
CASSAGGDNSPLHF
>TRBJ1-6|TRBV12-3/TRBV12-4
CASSFRRESPLHF
>TRBJ1-1|TRBV5-1
CASSREFRTGETEAFF
>TRBJ1-1|TRBV6-2/TRBV6-3
CASSDGQLMNTEAFF
>TRBJ2-1|TRBV3-1/TRBV3-2
CASSLGTATQIYNEQFF
>TRBJ2-1|TRBV7-9
CASSLTQRDEQFF
>TRBJ1-6|TRBV28
CASSFSPAGASYNSPLHF
>TRBJ2-1|TRBV6-4
CASRISPDSLHEQFF
>TRBJ1-4|TRBV9
CASSVEGFNEKLFF
>TRBJ2-7|TRBV29-1
CSAGSGTAIYEQYF
>TRBJ1-4|TRBV6-1
CASSETRAGGEKLFF
>TRBJ1-1|TRBV5-1
CASSLVGVSEAFF
>TRBJ1-2|TRBV6-5
CASRGGGAPDYGYTF
>TRBJ2-4|TRBV9
CASSATDKNIQYF
>TRBJ1-2|TRBV23-1
CASRKGQRHGYTF
>TRBJ2-5|TRBV29-1
CSVGSDQETQYF
>TRBJ2-3|TRBV27
CASSRLTSGRRTDTQYF
>TRBJ1-3|TRBV14
CASSQFRSAGNTIYF
>TRBJ2-2|TRBV29-1
CSVGGLAGVVAGELFF
>TRBJ1-1|TRBV4-3
CASSQANRGNTEAFF
>TRBJ2-2|TRBV11-3
CASSLAPAGAGELFF
>TRBJ2-3|TRBV14
CASSQGGRRTDTQYF
>TRBJ2-3|TRBV29-1
CSVEAEGGLISDTQYF
>TRBJ1-1|TRBV27
CASIETGSGTEAFF
>TRBJ2-7|TRBV19
CASSIDRGYEQYF
>TRBJ1-1|TRBV30
CAWSLGDIGEAFF
>TRBJ2-7|TRBV4-3
CASSQDNAYEQYF
>TRBJ2-2|TRBV3-1/TRBV3-2
CASRTGTGINTGELFF
>TRBJ1-1|TRBV18
CASSPPTTANTEAFF
>TRBJ1-2|TRBV4-3
CASSQESGGGYTF
>TRBJ1-1|TRBV27
CASSLLGTVEAFF
>TRBJ2-1|TRBV5-1
CASSAGTAKYNEQFF
>TRBJ1-4|TRBV6-2/TRBV6-3
CASSSRTAPVATNEKLFF